The present T cell receptor (beta chain) was sequenced within a study of T cells in Graves' hyperthyroidism and ophthalmopathy. Study-wide context: Once the initial diagnosis was made, peripheral blood was obtained before any treatment.

Whole-study results and caveats: A model of 13 V-J features distinguished ophthalmopathy from stable hyperthyroidism. Blood also showed most of the thyroid clonotypes that were expanded above 0.001.

Graves' hyperthyroidism was deemed stable absent ophthalmopathy progression within 18 months. V was cut by 8 bases and J by 6 bases, with 11 bases left in between. The CDR3 totals 11 residues. Using RNA transcripts as the source, TCR beta CDR3 regions were amplified. TCR CDR3 regions were first amplified by RT-PCR with HTBI primers. Each CDR3 protein is one row after TCRdb ran MiXCR on the multiplex PCR reads. The sample has around 97,000 distinct CDR3 sequences; about 45% are singletons. This clonotype was counted at least ten times. The antigen is undetermined. This receptor was taken from a man aged 40-49 years with Graves' hyperthyroidism. The sample comprised blood. The V gene is TRBV12-3 or TRBV12-4, the J gene TRBJ2-7; perhaps D is TRBD1 or TRBD2 (5 bases each). The CDR3: CASGDPSEQYF. The CDR3 DNA is TGTGCCAGCGGGGACCCCAGCGAGCAGTACTTC.